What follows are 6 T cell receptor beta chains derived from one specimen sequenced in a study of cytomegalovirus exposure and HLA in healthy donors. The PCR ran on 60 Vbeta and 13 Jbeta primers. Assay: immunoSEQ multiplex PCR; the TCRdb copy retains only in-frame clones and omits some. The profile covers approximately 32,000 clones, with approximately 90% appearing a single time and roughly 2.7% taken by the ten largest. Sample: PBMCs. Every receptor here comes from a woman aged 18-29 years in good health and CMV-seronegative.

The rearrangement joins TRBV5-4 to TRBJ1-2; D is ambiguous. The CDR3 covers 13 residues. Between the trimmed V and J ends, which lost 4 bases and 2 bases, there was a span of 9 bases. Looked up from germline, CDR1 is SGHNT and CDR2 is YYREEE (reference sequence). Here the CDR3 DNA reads TGTGCCAGCAGCCCCGAAGAGAACTATGGCTACACCTTC. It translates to CASSPEENYGYTF.

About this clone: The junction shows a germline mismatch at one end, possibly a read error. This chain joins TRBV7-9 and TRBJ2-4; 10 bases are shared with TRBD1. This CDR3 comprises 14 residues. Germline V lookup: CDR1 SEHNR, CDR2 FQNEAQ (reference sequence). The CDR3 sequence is CSSSPTGGWDIQYF. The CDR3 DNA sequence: TGTTCCAGCAGCCCGACAGGGGGCTGGGACATTCAGTACTTC.

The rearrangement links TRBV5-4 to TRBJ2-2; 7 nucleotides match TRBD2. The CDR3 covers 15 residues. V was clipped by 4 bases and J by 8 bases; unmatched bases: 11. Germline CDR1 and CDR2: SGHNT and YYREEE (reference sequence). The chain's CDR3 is CASSEWEGPPGELFF. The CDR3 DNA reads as TGTGCCAGCAGCGAGTGGGAGGGCCCTCCGGGGGAGCTGTTTTTT.

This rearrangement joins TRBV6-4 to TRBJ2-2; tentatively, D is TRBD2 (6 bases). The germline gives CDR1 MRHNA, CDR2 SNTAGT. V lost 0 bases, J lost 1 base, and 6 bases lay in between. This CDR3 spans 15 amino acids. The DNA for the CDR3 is TGTGCCAGCAGTGACTCTAGCGGGAACACCGGGGAGCTGTTTTTT. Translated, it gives CASSDSSGNTGELFF.

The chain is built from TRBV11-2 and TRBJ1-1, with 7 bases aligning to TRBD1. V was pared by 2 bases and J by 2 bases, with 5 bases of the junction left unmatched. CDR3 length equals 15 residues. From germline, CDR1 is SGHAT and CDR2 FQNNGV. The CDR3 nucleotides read TGTGCCAGCAGCTTAATAGGGACAGTTAACACTGAAGCTTTCTTT. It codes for CASSLIGTVNTEAFF.

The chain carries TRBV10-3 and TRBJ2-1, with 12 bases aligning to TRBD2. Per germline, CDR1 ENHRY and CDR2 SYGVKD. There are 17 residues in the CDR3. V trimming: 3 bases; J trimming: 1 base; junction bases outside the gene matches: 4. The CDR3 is CAISDPSGRASYNEQFF. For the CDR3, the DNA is TGTGCCATCAGTGACCCTAGCGGGAGGGCGTCCTACAATGAGCAGTTCTTC.